This T cell receptor (beta chain) derives from a study of shared clonotypes between healthy human individuals. Between the trimmed V and J ends, which lost 5 bases and 7 bases, there was a span of 12 bases. The CDR3 sequence is 13 residues long. CDR1 is SEHNR, CDR2 FQNEAQ, per germline (reference sequence). Of note for this clone: The antigen is unknown.

Study-wide findings and caveats: Clonotype sharing among donors was thought likely to change with sequencing depth.

Sequencing was at deep level. Measured with immunoSEQ multiplex PCR; TCRdb has only the in-frame clones, and not every one. This table holds around 95,000 clones, approximately 51% found once. The V and J genes are TRBV7-9 and TRBJ2-1, with a weak D call TRBD2 (5 bases). The source is a woman aged 40 to 49 in good health. Some clones in this sample may be carry-over from other donors' samples. The sequencing sample was made of PBMCs. The CDR3 loop is CASSLVRENEQFF. The CDR3 bases are TGTGCCAGCAGCCTAGTTAGGGAGAATGAGCAGTTCTTC.